The subject of this entry is one T cell receptor (beta chain). No antigen is known for it. Base qualities are not at hand, and no much larger clone is one base apart. This sample was included in a study of blood T cell repertoires in COVID-19 (dated by TCRdb to between 2020 and 2021). At the level of the whole study: Samples from collaborators originated in the United States, Italy and Spain and spanned both the acute and convalescent phases of COVID-19. The sample metadata nearly always contained a de-identified subject ID, COVID-19 status, age in years and sex. The dataset comprised deeply sampled blood TCRbeta repertoires from subjects exposed to, actively infected with, or recovered from COVID-19. The repertoires were made available in a free public database intended to serve as a resource for research on the immune response to SARS-CoV-2. The samples were drawn from the first 160 participants of the ongoing ImmuneRACE study and from 950 to 1,500 subjects provided by 6 global collaborators. Where available, HLA class I and class II types were obtained from metadata supplied by the sample provider rather than from assay-based typing. The prospective study material was composed of cDNA or gDNA derived from T cells, B-cell-depleted T cells, or PBMCs.

Points the paper makes about the study in general: Clinical and demographic metadata were provided uncurated, with the amount varying by source and participant.

TCRbeta CDR3 regions were amplified from genomic DNA using the immunoSEQ Assay, a bias-controlled multiplex PCR. The study's processing was this. The number of nucleated cells in each sample was estimated by amplification of reference gene primers within the assay. To quantify the absolute abundance of each unique TCRbeta CDR3 rearrangement, sequence reads were collapsed and filtered. Productive Simpson clonality was computed per sample as the square root of Simpson's diversity index over productive rearrangements. Sourced from immuneACCESS, this table was stored by TCRdb with only in-frame sequences that have V and J called. A share of the clones is absent; for the studies checked, an unresolved V gene accounts for under half, and the remainder has no known explanation. Clone size and the V and J calls come from that table; the DNA yielded D and trimming. A total of more than 350,000 clones appear in this sample, approximately 88% of them only once. The top ten hold less than 3.5% of the sample.

At one collaborating source in Seattle, patients were enrolled during active infection and were followed longitudinally through the course of disease. The collaborating institutions used their own protocols to collect whole blood in K2EDTA tubes. For TCRbeta analysis, collaborators shipped samples in one of three forms: frozen whole blood, isolated PBMCs, or DNA extracted from either of those sample types. This TCR came from a woman in her 30s with COVID-19, enrolled during active disease. The sequenced sample consisted of peripheral blood.

The CDR3 reads CASSPAAGGCTDTQYF. The sequenced DNA: TGTGCCAGCAGTCCCGCAGCGGGGGGCTGCACAGATACGCAGTATTTT. The V and J genes are TRBV3-1 (or the pseudogene TRBV3-2) and TRBJ2-3; the junction holds 9 bases that match TRBD2. Taken from cysteine to phenylalanine, the CDR3 has 16 residues. Only CDR3 DNA is held: 48 bases, read in frame from base 1. Trimmed from V: 6 bases; trimmed from J: 1 base; junction bases lacking a gene match: 8. CDR1 is given as LGHDT and CDR2 as YNNKEL, both from the germline V gene (reference sequence).